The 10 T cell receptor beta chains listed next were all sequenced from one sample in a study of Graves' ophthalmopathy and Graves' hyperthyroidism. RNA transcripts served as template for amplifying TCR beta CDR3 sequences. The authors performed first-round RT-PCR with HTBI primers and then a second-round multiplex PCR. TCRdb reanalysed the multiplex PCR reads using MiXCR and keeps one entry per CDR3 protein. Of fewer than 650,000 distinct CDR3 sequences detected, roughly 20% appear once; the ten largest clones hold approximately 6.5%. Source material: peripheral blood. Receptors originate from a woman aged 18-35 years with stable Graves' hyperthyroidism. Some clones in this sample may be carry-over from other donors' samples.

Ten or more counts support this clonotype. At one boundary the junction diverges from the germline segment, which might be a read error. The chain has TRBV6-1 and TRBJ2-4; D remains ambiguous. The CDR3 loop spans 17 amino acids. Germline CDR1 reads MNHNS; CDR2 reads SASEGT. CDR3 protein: CASSEEFYKRGENIKYF. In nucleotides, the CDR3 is TGTGCCAGCAGTGAAGAGTTCTACAAACGTGGGGAAAACATTAAGTACTTC.

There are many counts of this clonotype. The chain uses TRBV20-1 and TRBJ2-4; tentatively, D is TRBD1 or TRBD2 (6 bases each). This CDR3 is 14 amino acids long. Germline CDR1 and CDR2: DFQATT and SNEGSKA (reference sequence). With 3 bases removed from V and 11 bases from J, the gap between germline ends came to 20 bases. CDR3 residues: CSASRDLQGIVQYF. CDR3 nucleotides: TGCAGTGCTAGTAGGGACTTACAGGGCATCGTTCAGTACTTC.

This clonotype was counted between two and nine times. The DNA of the CDR3 is TGTGCCAGCAGCTTAATAAATCAGCCCCAGCATTTT. Encoded protein: CASSLINQPQHF. The chain combines TRBV7-9 with TRBJ1-5; D is undetermined. In germline, CDR1 is SEHNR, CDR2 FQNEAQ (reference sequence). This CDR3 has 12 residues. With 2 bases removed from V and 4 bases from J, the gap between germline ends came to 3 bases.

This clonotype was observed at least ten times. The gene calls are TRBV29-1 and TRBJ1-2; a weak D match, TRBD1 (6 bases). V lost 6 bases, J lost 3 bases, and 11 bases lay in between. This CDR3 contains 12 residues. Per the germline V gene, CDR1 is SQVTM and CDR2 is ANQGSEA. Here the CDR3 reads CSVLRQDYGYTF. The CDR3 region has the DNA TGCAGCGTCCTACGACAGGACTATGGCTACACCTTC.

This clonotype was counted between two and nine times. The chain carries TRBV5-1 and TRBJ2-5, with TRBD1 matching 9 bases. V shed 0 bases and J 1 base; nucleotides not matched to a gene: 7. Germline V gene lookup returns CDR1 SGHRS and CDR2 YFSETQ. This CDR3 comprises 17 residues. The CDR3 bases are TGCGCCAGCAGCTTGGAACCCGACAGGGGGACCCAAGAGACCCAGTACTTC. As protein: CASSLEPDRGTQETQYF.

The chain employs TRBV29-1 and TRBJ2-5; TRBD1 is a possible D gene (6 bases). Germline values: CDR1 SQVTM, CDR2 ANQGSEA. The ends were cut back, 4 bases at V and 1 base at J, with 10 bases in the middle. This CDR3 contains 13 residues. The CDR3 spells CSVGRDIQETQYF. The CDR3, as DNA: TGCAGCGTTGGCCGGGACATCCAAGAGACCCAGTACTTC.

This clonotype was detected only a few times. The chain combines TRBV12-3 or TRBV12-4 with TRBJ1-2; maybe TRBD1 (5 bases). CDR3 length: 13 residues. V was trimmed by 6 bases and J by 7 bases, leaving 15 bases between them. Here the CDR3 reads CASRPAGVGGYTF. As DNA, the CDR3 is TGTGCCAGCAGACCCGCGGGGGTGGGTGGCTACACCTTC.

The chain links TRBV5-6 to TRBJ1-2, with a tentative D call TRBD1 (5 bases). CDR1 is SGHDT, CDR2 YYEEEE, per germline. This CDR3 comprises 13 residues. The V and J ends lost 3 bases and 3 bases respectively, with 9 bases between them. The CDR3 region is CASSSQAHYGYTF. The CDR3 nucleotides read TGTGCCAGCAGCTCACAGGCCCACTATGGCTACACCTTC.

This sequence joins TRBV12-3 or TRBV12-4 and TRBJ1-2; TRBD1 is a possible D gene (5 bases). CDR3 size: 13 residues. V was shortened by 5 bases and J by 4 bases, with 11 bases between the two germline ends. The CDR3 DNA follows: TGTGCCAGCAGTACAGGAGTGTTCTATGGCTACACCTTC. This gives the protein CASSTGVFYGYTF.

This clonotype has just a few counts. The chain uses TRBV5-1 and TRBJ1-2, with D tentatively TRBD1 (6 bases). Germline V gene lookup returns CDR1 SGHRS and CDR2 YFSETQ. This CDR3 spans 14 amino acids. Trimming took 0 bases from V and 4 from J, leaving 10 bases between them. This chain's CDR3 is CASSLAPDSYGYTF. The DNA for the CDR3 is TGCGCCAGCAGCTTGGCCCCGGACAGCTATGGCTACACCTTC.